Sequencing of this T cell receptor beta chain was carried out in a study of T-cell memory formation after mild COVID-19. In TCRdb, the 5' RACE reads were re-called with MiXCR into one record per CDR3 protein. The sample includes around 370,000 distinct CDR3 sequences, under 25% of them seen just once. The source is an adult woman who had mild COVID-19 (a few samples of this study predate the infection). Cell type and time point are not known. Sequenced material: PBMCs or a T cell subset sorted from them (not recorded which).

For the CDR3, the DNA is TGTGCCAGCAGCCAACAACAGGGGCAAAACACCGGGGAGCTGTTTTTT. Its translation: CASSQQQGQNTGELFF. The chain uses TRBV4-2 and TRBJ2-2; 7 bases fit TRBD1. The CDR3 totals 16 residues. The J segment lost 2 bases and the V segment lost 2 bases, leaving 5 bases of the junction unmatched. Looked up from germline, CDR1 is LGHNA and CDR2 is YNFKEQ.